This T cell receptor (beta chain) was captured by sequencing in a study of blood T cells in healthy people across ages (dated by TCRdb to between 2014 and 2017). Turning to the overall study: In model experiments, template switching captured roughly one uniquely barcoded TCR beta cDNA molecule for every two T cells. Using deep sequencing normalized with unique cDNA molecular identifiers, the study measured how TCR beta repertoire diversity changes with age. Using the same blood draw, the study looked at two additional independent replicas of 1 million unique cDNA reads for two donors, one aged 18 to 30 and the other aged 80 or older. The donors were divided into four age groups: young (average around 17 years), middle-aged (approximately 39), aged (about 60) and long-lived (roughly 88). Donors of different ages were randomly distributed across sequencing lanes to avoid experimental bias. Summary of the overall study and its limitations: Compared with the aged group, the long-lived group had more naive CD4+ T cells, fewer expanded clones and increased TCR diversity, suggesting age selection. Bulk unsorted PBMC profiling prevented conclusive comparison of naive and antigen-experienced compartments. Donor CMV infection status was unknown, potentially confounding age-related changes in expanded clonotypes. There was a strong correlation between observed TCR beta diversity and the percentage of naive T cells measured by flow cytometry. Total diversity estimates from one million sequenced T cells were considered lower bounds and underestimates. As age increased, observed TCR beta diversity per million T cells dropped in a roughly linear way, and a significant reduction was already evident by age around 41.

Systemically healthy Caucasian individuals from Russia, 35 to 50 in total and aged roughly 6 to 90 years, were included as donors. Each donor gave around 9.5 milliliters of peripheral blood, collected into EDTA-treated Vacutainer tubes. Ficoll-Paque density-gradient centrifugation was used to isolate PBMCs, with at least 6.5 million obtained per sample. Total RNA was extracted from PBMCs with Trizol reagent, with at least 5.5 micrograms obtained per sample. For every donor, flow cytometry on a PBMC aliquot measured the percentage of naive CD45RAhigh/CD27high T cells. This clonotype was counted at least ten times. The antigen it recognizes is unknown. Base-call qualities are not available, and no considerably larger clone is one nucleotide away. The protocol used for the library was 5' RACE. Sequencing relied on an Illumina HiSeq 2500. A second PCR of about 7 to 12 cycles was performed with a sample-barcoded 5' primer and a J-beta primer mix. A unique molecular identifier was introduced onto each TCR beta cDNA molecule by a template-switch 5' adaptor carrying 12 random nucleotides. At least 2.5 million CDR3-containing paired-end reads were obtained from each sample. First-strand cDNA synthesis was performed from all RNA using the Mint cDNA synthesis kit, with priming by a TRBC-specific oligonucleotide. After uracil-DNA glycosylase treatment, a first 18-cycle PCR used universal primers M1SS and BC2_uni_R on all cDNA. Per the original workflow: For normalization, 1 million high-quality reads were randomly selected from each sample, with every read carrying a distinct molecular identifier. Reads with shared molecular identifiers were discarded instead of being binned into consensus sequences. MiTCR, run with a Q25 quality threshold and the strictest error-elimination algorithm, handled CDR3 identification, clonotype clustering and error correction. Lower-bound total TCR beta diversity was estimated with a nonparametric unseen species model using Euler transformation. TCRdb trimmed the raw reads at Q25, called clones with MiXCR and kept productive beta chains. Under each unique CDR3 protein, matching rows form one entry showing the most common genes and DNA. The V and J calls here are based on TCRdb, not the publication. The sample table shows 1.5 million to 2 million distinct CDR3 sequences, and about 28% are seen once. The ten largest clones capture about 7.7% of the sample.

Via the germline V gene, CDR1 is SGHTA and CDR2 FQGNSA. V and J are trimmed by 5 bases and 7 bases, and the gene matches miss 8 bases of the junction. The CDR3 holds 15 amino acids from the cysteine to the phenylalanine. Only the CDR3 region is kept as DNA, spanning 45 bases read in frame from base 1. The sequence is built from TRBV7-2 and TRBJ2-7, with 13 middle bases fitting TRBD2. This TCR derives from a young woman in good health. Specimen: blood. The CDR3 region: CASSPTGLAGHEQYF. The DNA is TGTGCCAGCAGCCCAACGGGACTAGCGGGGCATGAGCAGTACTTC.